Included here is one T cell receptor beta chain sequence, with context. The data stem from a study of cytotoxic CD8 clonotypes in ibrutinib-treated CLL. Generated by immunoSEQ multiplex PCR, the TCRdb table keeps only in-frame clones and is missing some. Here the sample spans more than 70,000 clones, 79% being singletons. Specimen: PBMCs, collected after 12 months of ibrutinib treatment. The sequence derives from a human donor with chronic lymphocytic leukemia.

For the CDR3, the DNA is TGTGCCAGCAGGGGATGGGGCTATGGCTACACCTTC. As protein: CASRGWGYGYTF. The chain recombines TRBV28 with TRBJ1-2, with no clear D. CDR3 length: 12 residues. CDR1 is MDHEN and CDR2 is SYDVKM in the germline V gene. Between the trimmed V and J ends, which lost 6 bases and 4 bases, there was a span of 9 bases.